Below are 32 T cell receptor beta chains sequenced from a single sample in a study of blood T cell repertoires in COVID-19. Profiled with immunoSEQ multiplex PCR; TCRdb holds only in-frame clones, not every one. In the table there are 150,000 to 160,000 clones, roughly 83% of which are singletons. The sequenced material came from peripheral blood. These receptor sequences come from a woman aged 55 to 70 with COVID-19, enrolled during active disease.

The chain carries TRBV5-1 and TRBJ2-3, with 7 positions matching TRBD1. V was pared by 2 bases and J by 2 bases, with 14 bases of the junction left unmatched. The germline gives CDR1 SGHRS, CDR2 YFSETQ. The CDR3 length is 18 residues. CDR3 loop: CASSFTNVRDSLTDTQYF. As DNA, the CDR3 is TGCGCCAGCAGCTTTACCAACGTACGGGACAGTCTCACAGATACGCAGTATTTT. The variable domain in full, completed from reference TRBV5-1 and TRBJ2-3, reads KAGVTQTPRYLIKTRGQQVTLSCSPISGHRSVSWYQQTPGQGLQFLFEYFSETQRNKGNFPGRFSGRQFSNSRSEMNVSTLELGDSALYLCASSFTNVRDSLTDTQYFGPGTRLTVL.

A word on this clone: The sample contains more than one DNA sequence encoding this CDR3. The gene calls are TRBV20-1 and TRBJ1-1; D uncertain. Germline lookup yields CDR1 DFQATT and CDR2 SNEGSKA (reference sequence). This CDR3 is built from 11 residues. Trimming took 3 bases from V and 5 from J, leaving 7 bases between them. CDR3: CSARGGTEAFF. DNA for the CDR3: TGCAGTGCTAGGGGCGGGACTGAAGCTTTCTTT.

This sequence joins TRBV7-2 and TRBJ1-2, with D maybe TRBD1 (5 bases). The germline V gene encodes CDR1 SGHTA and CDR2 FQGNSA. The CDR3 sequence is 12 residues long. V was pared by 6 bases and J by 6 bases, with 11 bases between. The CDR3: CASSYDSHGYTF. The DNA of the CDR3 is TGTGCCAGCAGTTATGACAGCCATGGCTACACCTTC.

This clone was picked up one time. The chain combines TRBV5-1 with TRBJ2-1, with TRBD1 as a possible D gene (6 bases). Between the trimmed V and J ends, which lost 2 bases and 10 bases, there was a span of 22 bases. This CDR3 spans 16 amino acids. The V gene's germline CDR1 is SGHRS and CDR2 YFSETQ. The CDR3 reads CASSLGTSLMVPEQFF. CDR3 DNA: TGCGCCAGCAGCTTAGGGACATCACTGATGGTGCCCGAGCAGTTCTTC.

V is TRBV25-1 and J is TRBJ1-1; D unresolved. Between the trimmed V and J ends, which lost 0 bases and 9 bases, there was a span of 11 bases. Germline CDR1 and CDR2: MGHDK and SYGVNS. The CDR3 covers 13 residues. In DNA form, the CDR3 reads TGTGCCAGCAGTGAATATGTTAGCGGGCAAGCTTTCTTT. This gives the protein CASSEYVSGQAFF.

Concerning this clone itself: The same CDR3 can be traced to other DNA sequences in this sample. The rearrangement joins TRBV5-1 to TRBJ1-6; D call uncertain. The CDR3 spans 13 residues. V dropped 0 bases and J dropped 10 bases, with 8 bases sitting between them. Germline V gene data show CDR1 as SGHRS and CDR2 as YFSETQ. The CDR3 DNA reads TGCGCCAGCAGCTTGGACAGTTCCTCACCCCTCCACTTT. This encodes CASSLDSSSPLHF.

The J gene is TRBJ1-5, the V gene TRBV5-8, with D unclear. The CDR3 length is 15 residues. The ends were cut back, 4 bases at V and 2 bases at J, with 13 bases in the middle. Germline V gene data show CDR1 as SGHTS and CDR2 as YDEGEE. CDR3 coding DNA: TGTGCCAGCAGCCCGAATCAGAGGGGCAATCAGCCCCAGCATTTT. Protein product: CASSPNQRGNQPQHF. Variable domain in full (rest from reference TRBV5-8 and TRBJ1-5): EAGVTQSPTHLIKTRGQQATLRCSPISGHTSVYWYQQALGLGLQFLLWYDEGEERNRGNFPPRFSGRQFPNYSSELNVNALELEDSALYLCASSPNQRGNQPQHFGDGTRLSIL.

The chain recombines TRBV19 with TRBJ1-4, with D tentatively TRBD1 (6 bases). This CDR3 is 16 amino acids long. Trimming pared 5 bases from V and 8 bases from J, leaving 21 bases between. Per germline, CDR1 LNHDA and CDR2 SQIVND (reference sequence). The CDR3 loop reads CASSLGTRSQYEKLFF. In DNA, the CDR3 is TGTGCCAGTAGTCTAGGGACACGTAGCCAATACGAAAAACTGTTTTTT.

Written as DNA, the CDR3 is TGTGCCAGCAGCTTAAACAGATATGGAAACACCATATATTTT. It yields the protein CASSLNRYGNTIYF. V is TRBV7-2 and J is TRBJ1-3; D is unresolved. This CDR3 contains 14 residues. CDR1 SGHTA and CDR2 FQGNSA come from the germline V gene. With 2 bases removed from V and 3 bases from J, the gap between germline ends came to 8 bases. Supplemented by reference TRBV7-2 and TRBJ1-3, the full variable domain reads GAGVSQSPSNKVTEKGKDVELRCDPISGHTALYWYRQSLGQGLEFLIYFQGNSAPDKSGLPSDRFSAERTGGSVSTLTIQRTQQEDSAVYLCASSLNRYGNTIYFGEGSWLTVV.

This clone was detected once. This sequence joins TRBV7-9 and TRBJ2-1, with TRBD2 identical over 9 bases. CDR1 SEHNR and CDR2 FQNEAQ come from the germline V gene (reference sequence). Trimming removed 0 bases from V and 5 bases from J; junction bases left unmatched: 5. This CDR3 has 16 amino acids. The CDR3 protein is CASSLARVAGDNEQFF. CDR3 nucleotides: TGTGCCAGCAGCTTAGCGAGAGTAGCGGGAGACAATGAGCAGTTCTTC.

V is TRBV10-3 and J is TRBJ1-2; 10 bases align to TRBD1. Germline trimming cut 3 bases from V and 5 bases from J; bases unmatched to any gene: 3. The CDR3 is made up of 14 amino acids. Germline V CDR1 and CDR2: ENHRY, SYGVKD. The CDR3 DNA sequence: TGTGCCATCAGTGACGGGACAGGGGTTTATGGCTACACCTTC. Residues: CAISDGTGVYGYTF.

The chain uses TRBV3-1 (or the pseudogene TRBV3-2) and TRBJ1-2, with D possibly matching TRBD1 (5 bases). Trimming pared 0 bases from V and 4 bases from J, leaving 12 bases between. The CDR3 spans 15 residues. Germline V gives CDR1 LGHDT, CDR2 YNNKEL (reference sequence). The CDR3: CASSQDSRGFYGYTF. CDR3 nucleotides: TGTGCCAGCAGCCAAGACTCAAGGGGCTTCTATGGCTACACCTTC.

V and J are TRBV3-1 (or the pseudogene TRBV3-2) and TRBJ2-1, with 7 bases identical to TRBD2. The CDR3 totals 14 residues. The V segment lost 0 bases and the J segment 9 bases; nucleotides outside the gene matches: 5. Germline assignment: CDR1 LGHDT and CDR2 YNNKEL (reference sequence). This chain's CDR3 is CASSQEGRAGEQFF. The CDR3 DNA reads TGTGCCAGCAGCCAAGAGGGGAGGGCCGGTGAGCAGTTCTTC.

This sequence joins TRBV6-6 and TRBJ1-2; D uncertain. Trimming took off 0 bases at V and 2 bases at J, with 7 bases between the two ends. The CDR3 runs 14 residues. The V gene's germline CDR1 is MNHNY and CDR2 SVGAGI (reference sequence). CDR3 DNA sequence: TGTGCCAGCAGTTACTCGAGGGTGAACTATGGCTACACCTTC. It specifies CASSYSRVNYGYTF.

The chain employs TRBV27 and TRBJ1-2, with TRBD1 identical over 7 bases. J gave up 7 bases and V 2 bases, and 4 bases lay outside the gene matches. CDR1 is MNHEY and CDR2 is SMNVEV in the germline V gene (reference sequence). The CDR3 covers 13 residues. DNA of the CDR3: TGTGCCAGCAGTTTAAGGGGGCCGGGTGGCTACACCTTC. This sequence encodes CASSLRGPGGYTF.

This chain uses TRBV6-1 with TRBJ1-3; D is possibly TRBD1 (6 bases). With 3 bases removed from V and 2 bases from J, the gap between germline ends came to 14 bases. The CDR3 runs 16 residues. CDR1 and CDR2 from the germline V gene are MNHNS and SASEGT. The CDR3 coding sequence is TGTGCCAGCAGTGATTGGTTGGCAGGGGCTGGAAACACCATATATTTT. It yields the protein CASSDWLAGAGNTIYF.

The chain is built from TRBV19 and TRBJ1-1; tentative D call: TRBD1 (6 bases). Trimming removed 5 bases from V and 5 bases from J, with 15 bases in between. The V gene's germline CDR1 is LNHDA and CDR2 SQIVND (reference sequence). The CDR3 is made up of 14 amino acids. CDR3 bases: TGTGCCAGTAGTCGAAGGGGGGGGCTAACTGAAGCTTTCTTT. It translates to CASSRRGGLTEAFF.

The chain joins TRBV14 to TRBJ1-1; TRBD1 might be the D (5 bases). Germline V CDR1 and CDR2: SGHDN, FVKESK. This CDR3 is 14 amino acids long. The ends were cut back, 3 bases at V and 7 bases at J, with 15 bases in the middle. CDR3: CASSHPRAKGEAFF. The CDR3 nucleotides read TGTGCCAGCAGCCACCCCAGGGCTAAGGGTGAAGCTTTCTTT.

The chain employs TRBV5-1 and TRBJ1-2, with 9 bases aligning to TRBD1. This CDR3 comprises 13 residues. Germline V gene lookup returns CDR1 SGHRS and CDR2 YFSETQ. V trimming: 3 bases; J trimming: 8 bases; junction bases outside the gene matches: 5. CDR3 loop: CASSSGQGEGYTF. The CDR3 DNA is TGCGCCAGCAGCTCGGGACAGGGTGAGGGCTACACCTTC.

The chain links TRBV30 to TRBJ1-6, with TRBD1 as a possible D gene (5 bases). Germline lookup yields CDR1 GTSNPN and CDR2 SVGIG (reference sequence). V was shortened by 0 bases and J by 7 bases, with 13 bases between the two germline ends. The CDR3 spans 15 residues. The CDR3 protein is CAWSVPWGGNSPLHF. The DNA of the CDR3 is TGTGCCTGGAGTGTACCCTGGGGGGGAAATTCACCCCTCCACTTT.

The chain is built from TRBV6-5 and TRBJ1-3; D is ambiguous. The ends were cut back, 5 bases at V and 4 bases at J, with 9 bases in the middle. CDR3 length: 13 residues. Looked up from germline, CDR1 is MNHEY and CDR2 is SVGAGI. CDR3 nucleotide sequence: TGTGCCAGCAGTACCGGAGGGGGAAACACCATATATTTT. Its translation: CASSTGGGNTIYF.

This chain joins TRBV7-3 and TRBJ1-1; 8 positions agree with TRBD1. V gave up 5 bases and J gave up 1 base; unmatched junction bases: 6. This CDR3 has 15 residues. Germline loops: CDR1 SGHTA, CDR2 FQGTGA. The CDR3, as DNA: TGTGCCAGCAGCACCGACAGGGGAAGGAACACTGAAGCTTTCTTT. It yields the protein CASSTDRGRNTEAFF.

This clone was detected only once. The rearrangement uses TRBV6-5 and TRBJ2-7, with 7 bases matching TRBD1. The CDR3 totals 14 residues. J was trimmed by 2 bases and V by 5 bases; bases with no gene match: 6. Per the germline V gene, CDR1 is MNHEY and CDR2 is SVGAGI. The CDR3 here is CASSRNRGPYEQYV. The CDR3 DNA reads TGTGCCAGCAGTCGTAACAGGGGCCCCTACGAGCAGTACGTC.

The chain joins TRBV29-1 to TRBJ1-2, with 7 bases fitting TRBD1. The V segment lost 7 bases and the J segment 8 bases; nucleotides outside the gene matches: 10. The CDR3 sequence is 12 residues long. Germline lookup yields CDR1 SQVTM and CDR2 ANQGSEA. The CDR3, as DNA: TGCAGCGCGGGGCAGGGGGAAGGAGGCTACACCTTC. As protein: CSAGQGEGGYTF.

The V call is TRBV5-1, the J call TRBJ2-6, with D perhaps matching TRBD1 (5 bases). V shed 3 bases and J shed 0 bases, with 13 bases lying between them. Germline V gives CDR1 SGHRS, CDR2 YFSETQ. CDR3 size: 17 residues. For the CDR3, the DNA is TGCGCCAGCAGCTCCCTCCGACAGCTCTCTGGGGCCAACGTCCTGACTTTC. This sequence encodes CASSSLRQLSGANVLTF.

CDR3 nucleotides: TGTGCCAGCTCACCGACCGAGGGCTATGGCTACACCTTC. It specifies CASSPTEGYGYTF. The chain is built from TRBV18 and TRBJ1-2; D is undetermined. V was cut by 3 bases and J by 4 bases, with 9 bases left in between. Germline loops: CDR1 KGHSH, CDR2 LQKENI. The CDR3 runs 13 residues.

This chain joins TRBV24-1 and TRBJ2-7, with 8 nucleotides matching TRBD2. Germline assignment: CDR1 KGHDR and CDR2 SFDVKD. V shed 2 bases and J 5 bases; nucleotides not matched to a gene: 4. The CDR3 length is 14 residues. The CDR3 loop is CATSDSSAGDEQYF. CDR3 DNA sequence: TGTGCCACCAGTGATTCTTCAGCGGGGGACGAGCAGTACTTC.

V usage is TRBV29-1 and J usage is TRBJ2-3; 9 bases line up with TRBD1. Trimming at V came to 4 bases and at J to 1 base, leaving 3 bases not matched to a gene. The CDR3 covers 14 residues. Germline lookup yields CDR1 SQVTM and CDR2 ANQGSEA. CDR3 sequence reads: CSVVGDRGTDTQYF. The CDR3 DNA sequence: TGCAGCGTTGTCGGGGACAGGGGCACAGATACGCAGTATTTT.

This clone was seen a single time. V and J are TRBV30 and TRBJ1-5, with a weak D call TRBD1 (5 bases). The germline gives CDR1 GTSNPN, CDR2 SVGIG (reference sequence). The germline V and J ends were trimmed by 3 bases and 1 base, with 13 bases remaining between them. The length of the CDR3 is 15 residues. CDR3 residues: CAWSQGQGSNQPQHF. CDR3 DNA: TGTGCCTGGAGCCAAGGGCAGGGAAGCAATCAGCCCCAGCATTTT.

CDR3 DNA: TGTGCCAGCAGCGGGGTACAGGGAAACGAGCAGTACGTC. Encoded protein: CASSGVQGNEQYV. The chain combines TRBV7-8 with TRBJ2-7, with D perhaps matching TRBD1 (6 bases). This CDR3 region has 13 residues. V was clipped by 5 bases and J by 5 bases, with 13 bases between them. Germline lookup yields CDR1 SGHVS and CDR2 FQNEAQ.

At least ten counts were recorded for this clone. For the CDR3, the DNA is TGTGCCAGCAGTGACCCAGGCGCCTCGAGCTCCTACGAGCAGTACGTC. As protein: CASSDPGASSSYEQYV. This rearrangement joins TRBV6-1 to TRBJ2-7; no clear D gene. Germline loops: CDR1 MNHNS, CDR2 SASEGT. This CDR3 has 16 residues. The ends were cut back, 3 bases at V and 0 bases at J, with 15 bases in the middle.

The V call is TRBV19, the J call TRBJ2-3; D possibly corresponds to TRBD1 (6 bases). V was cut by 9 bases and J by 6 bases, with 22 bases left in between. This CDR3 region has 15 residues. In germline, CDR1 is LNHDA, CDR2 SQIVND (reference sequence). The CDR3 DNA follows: TGTGCCAGCCACCAGGGGATGACTGAGGTGGATACGCAGTATTTT. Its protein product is CASHQGMTEVDTQYF.